One sample yielded the 16 T cell receptor beta chains listed below, sequenced in a study of CD8 T cells in Susac syndrome. With random hexamers, reverse transcription was performed on roughly 0.5 to 1 ug of RNA. TCRdb re-called the immunoSEQ multiplex PCR reads through MiXCR, storing one row per CDR3 protein. This sample yields approximately 120,000 distinct CDR3 sequences, of which about 90% are seen a single time; approximately 0.12% belongs to the top ten. The sequencing sample was made of CD8+ T cells from PBMCs. The receptors were gathered from a human donor in good health.

The sample holds a few counts of this clonotype. V and J are TRBV4-3 and TRBJ1-5, with 9 positions matching TRBD1. CDR3 length: 15 residues. The germline gives CDR1 LGHNA, CDR2 YSLEER. The junction had 8 bases not matched to a gene; V was cut back by 5 bases and J by 6 bases. This chain's CDR3 is CASSFDRGNPQPQHF. The CDR3 DNA reads TGCGCCAGCAGCTTTGACAGGGGGAACCCTCAGCCCCAGCATTTT.

The chain employs TRBV9 and TRBJ2-1; no firm D call. Germline V CDR1 and CDR2: SGDLS, YYNGEE. V lost 3 bases and J lost 5, with 15 bases in between. This CDR3 contains 15 residues. Here the CDR3 DNA reads TGTGCCAGCAGCGCAAAAGGCTGGTCAGACAATGAGCAGTTCTTC. Its protein product is CASSAKGWSDNEQFF.

This rearrangement joins TRBV20-1 to TRBJ2-5; 11 nucleotides line up with TRBD2. Unmatched junction bases numbered 10, after V lost 4 bases and J lost 0 bases. There are 17 residues in the CDR3. CDR1 is DFQATT and CDR2 is SNEGSKA in the germline V gene (reference sequence). This CDR3 reads CSAIIVGLADYQETQYF. The DNA of the CDR3 is TGCAGTGCTATTATCGTGGGACTAGCGGATTACCAAGAGACCCAGTACTTC.

This chain uses TRBV7-2 with TRBJ1-5; 9 bases line up with TRBD1. Germline V gives CDR1 SGHTA, CDR2 FQGNSA. The CDR3 contains 15 residues. V lost 5 bases to trimming and J lost 2 bases; unmatched junction nucleotides: 4. CDR3 residues: CASSTDRGGNQPQHF. The CDR3 DNA reads as TGTGCCAGCAGCACCGACAGGGGGGGCAATCAGCCCCAGCATTTT.

The table lists this clonotype with a count of one. The V gene is TRBV6-6, the J gene TRBJ1-1; D is unclear. The CDR3 length is 12 residues. Germline lookup yields CDR1 MNHNY and CDR2 SVGAGI (reference sequence). The V gene lost 7 bases and the J gene lost 0 bases, with 6 bases spanning the gap. CDR3 in DNA: TGTGCCAGCAAGGTTCTGAACACTGAAGCTTTCTTT. Residues: CASKVLNTEAFF.

The chain carries TRBV18 and TRBJ1-2, with 7 bases aligning to TRBD1. V lost 6 bases to trimming and J lost 7 bases; unmatched junction nucleotides: 8. The CDR3 runs 13 residues. The germline gives CDR1 KGHSH, CDR2 LQKENI. CDR3: CASSRQGSGGYTF. The CDR3 nucleotides read TGTGCCAGCTCCCGACAGGGTTCCGGTGGCTACACCTTC.

V gene TRBV5-4 combines with J gene TRBJ2-1; 10 bases align to TRBD2. This CDR3 is 16 amino acids long. Germline V gives CDR1 SGHNT, CDR2 YYREEE (reference sequence). The V segment lost 0 bases and the J segment 9 bases; nucleotides outside the gene matches: 9. CDR3 in DNA: TGTGCCAGCAGCTTGGCCGAACCAGCTAGCGGGGGTGAGCAGTTCTTC. It yields the protein CASSLAEPASGGEQFF.

The rearrangement uses TRBV5-1 and TRBJ1-2, with a possible D match to TRBD1 (6 bases). The CDR3 is 16 amino acids. Trimming cost V 5 bases and J 1 base, with 18 bases left between them. Germline V CDR1 and CDR2: SGHRS, YFSETQ. The CDR3 DNA is TGCGCCAGCAGTCTGAGGACGGGGGCCGGTAACTATGGCTACACCTTC. Residues: CASSLRTGAGNYGYTF. The full variable domain, completed using reference TRBV5-1 and TRBJ1-2, is KAGVTQTPRYLIKTRGQQVTLSCSPISGHRSVSWYQQTPGQGLQFLFEYFSETQRNKGNFPGRFSGRQFSNSRSEMNVSTLELGDSALYLCASSLRTGAGNYGYTFGSGTRLTVV.

The chain has TRBV27 and TRBJ1-2, with no clear D. The CDR3 totals 14 residues. Trimming pared 4 bases from V and 4 bases from J, leaving 13 bases between. Germline CDR1 and CDR2: MNHEY and SMNVEV (reference sequence). The CDR3 reads CASSSRLEGYGYTF. For the CDR3, the DNA is TGTGCCAGCAGTTCCCGCTTGGAGGGCTATGGCTACACCTTC.

The rearrangement joins TRBV28 to TRBJ1-5; D possibly corresponds to TRBD1 (5 bases). Trimming stripped 8 bases from V and 5 bases from J, with 13 bases between. Germline lookup yields CDR1 MDHEN and CDR2 SYDVKM. There are 13 residues in the CDR3. The chain's CDR3 is CASGLDTHQPQHF. The CDR3 DNA sequence: TGTGCCAGCGGATTGGACACCCATCAGCCCCAGCATTTT. Full variable domain (missing parts from reference TRBV28 and TRBJ1-5): DVKVTQSSRYLVKRTGEKVFLECVQDMDHENMFWYRQDPGLGLRLIYFSYDVKMKEKGDIPEGYSVSREKKERFSLILESASTNQTSMYLCASGLDTHQPQHFGDGTRLSIL.

The chain recombines TRBV12-3 or TRBV12-4 with TRBJ2-6, with D possibly being TRBD1 (5 bases). The V gene lost 6 bases and the J gene lost 5 bases, with 14 bases spanning the gap. The CDR3 sequence is 15 residues long. CDR3 region: CASRLQGLRANVLTF. The CDR3 DNA reads TGTGCCAGCAGACTTCAGGGTCTTAGGGCCAACGTCCTGACTTTC.

The rearrangement uses TRBV20-1 and TRBJ2-3; 11 nucleotides agree with TRBD2. The CDR3 sequence is 13 residues long. Germline V CDR1 and CDR2: DFQATT, SNEGSKA (reference sequence). After removal of 6 bases from V and 6 bases from J, the junction contained 5 bases not matched to a gene. The CDR3 loop is CSATTSGTDTQYF. The DNA of the CDR3 is TGCAGTGCAACGACTAGCGGGACGGATACGCAGTATTTT.

The J gene is TRBJ1-5, the V gene TRBV20-1; TRBD1 matches at 12 bases. V was pared by 3 bases and J by 2 bases, with 11 bases of the junction left unmatched. The CDR3 length is 18 residues. CDR1 and CDR2 from the germline V gene are DFQATT and SNEGSKA (reference sequence). This chain's CDR3 is CSASSRDRGRGGNQPQHF. The CDR3 coding sequence is TGCAGTGCTAGTTCCAGGGACAGGGGGCGCGGTGGCAATCAGCCCCAGCATTTT.

This chain links TRBV20-1 with TRBJ2-7, with 9 bases aligning to TRBD1. There are 14 residues in the CDR3. The J segment lost 4 bases and the V segment lost 4 bases, leaving 8 bases of the junction unmatched. Germline-derived CDR1 and CDR2 are DFQATT and SNEGSKA (reference sequence). CDR3 in amino acids: CSAINRDRDYEQYF. In DNA form, the CDR3 reads TGCAGTGCTATAAACCGGGACAGGGATTACGAGCAGTACTTC.

The gene calls are TRBV20-1 and TRBJ1-2, with 7 bases lining up with TRBD1. The CDR3 totals 15 residues. CDR1 and CDR2 from the germline V gene are DFQATT and SNEGSKA (reference sequence). V dropped 5 bases and J dropped 4; count of bases not matched to a gene: 13. The CDR3 coding sequence is TGCAGTGCTGGGGACAGTTCATCGCCCGTCTATGGCTACACCTTC. Its protein product is CSAGDSSSPVYGYTF.

The chain is built from TRBV5-1 and TRBJ2-5; TRBD1 aligns across 8 bases. CDR1 SGHRS and CDR2 YFSETQ come from the germline V gene. J gave up 1 base and V 2 bases, and 7 bases lay outside the gene matches. The CDR3 sequence is 16 residues long. The CDR3 sequence: CASSLATGVLQETQYF. CDR3 DNA sequence: TGCGCCAGCAGCTTAGCGACAGGGGTTCTCCAAGAGACCCAGTACTTC.